The rows below give T cell receptor beta chains drawn from one sample of a study of T cell responses to AZD1222 COVID-19 vaccine. Measured with immunoSEQ multiplex PCR; TCRdb has only the in-frame clones, and not every one. The sample holds 90,000 to 100,000 clones, about 85% seen once. Here the sequenced sample was peripheral blood, taken 28 days after the second AZD1222 dose. The source is an adult who received the AZD1222 COVID-19 vaccine. The CDR3 runs from the conserved cysteine through the conserved F or W. The D gene is left open where the match is weak. Some rows mark clone size as missing; the rest say once, few, many or name a class of expanded clone.

V: TRBV6-1
D: TRBD1
size: .
J: TRBJ1-5
CDR3: CASSGRQGAPNQPQHF
DNA: TGTGCCAGCAGTGGACGACAGGGGGCCCCCAATCAGCCCCAGCATTTT

V: TRBV6-5
D: .
size: .
J: TRBJ1-1
CDR3: CASTVTANTEAFF
DNA: TGTGCCAGCACGGTAACAGCGAACACTGAAGCTTTCTTT

V: TRBV15
D: .
size: .
J: TRBJ1-1
CDR3: CATSRDTDSEAFF
DNA: TGTGCCACCAGCAGAGATACTGACAGTGAAGCTTTCTTT

V: TRBV2
D: .
size: .
J: TRBJ2-5
CDR3: CASSEATLGGQETQYF
DNA: TGTGCCAGCAGTGAAGCGACTTTGGGAGGTCAAGAGACCCAGTACTTC

V: TRBV5-4
D: TRBD2
size: .
J: TRBJ2-1
CDR3: CASSREGERNEQFF
DNA: TGTGCCAGCAGCCGGGAGGGGGAACGCAATGAGCAGTTCTTC

V: TRBV7-2
D: .
size: .
J: TRBJ1-2
CDR3: CASSLERGTVGYTF
DNA: TGTGCCAGCAGCTTAGAAAGGGGAACAGTTGGCTACACCTTC

V: TRBV24-1
D: .
size: .
J: TRBJ2-3
CDR3: CATSDWGTRLSTDTQYF
DNA: TGTGCCACCAGTGATTGGGGGACGAGGCTGAGCACAGATACGCAGTATTTT

V: TRBV9
D: .
size: few
J: TRBJ2-5
CDR3: CASSVYGSQETQYF
DNA: TGTGCCAGCAGCGTTTATGGAAGCCAAGAGACCCAGTACTTC

V: TRBV4-2
D: .
size: .
J: TRBJ2-3
CDR3: CASSQESKPRTDTQYF
DNA: TGTGCCAGCAGCCAAGAGTCCAAACCCCGCACAGATACGCAGTATTTT

V: TRBV15
D: TRBD2
size: .
J: TRBJ2-5
CDR3: CATSRDTRLAGQQETQYF
DNA: TGTGCCACCAGCAGAGATACGCGACTAGCGGGGCAACAAGAGACCCAGTACTTC

V: TRBV11-3
D: .
size: .
J: TRBJ2-1
CDR3: CASSRRSNEQFF
DNA: TGTGCCAGCAGCAGAAGGTCTAATGAGCAGTTCTTC

V: TRBV4-3
D: .
size: .
J: TRBJ2-1
CDR3: CASSQEPNSYNEQFF
DNA: TGCGCCAGCAGCCAAGAACCGAACTCCTACAATGAGCAGTTCTTC

V: TRBV29-1
D: .
size: .
J: TRBJ1-6
CDR3: CSVAVSYNSPLHF
DNA: TGCAGCGTTGCGGTCTCCTATAATTCACCCCTCCACTTT

V: TRBV28
D: .
size: .
J: TRBJ2-7
CDR3: CASSPGGYEQYF
DNA: TGTGCCAGCAGCCCCGGAGGTTACGAGCAGTACTTC

V: TRBV27
D: .
size: once
J: TRBJ2-1
CDR3: CASSLGRGFYNEQFF
DNA: TGTGCCAGCAGTTTGGGCAGGGGTTTCTACAATGAGCAGTTCTTC

V: TRBV19
D: .
size: .
J: TRBJ1-2
CDR3: CASGLASYNYGYTF
DNA: TGTGCCAGTGGGTTGGCAAGTTATAACTATGGCTACACCTTC

V: TRBV9
D: .
size: .
J: TRBJ2-3
CDR3: CASSGGVKHVADTQYF
DNA: TGTGCCAGCAGCGGTGGGGTCAAGCATGTAGCAGATACGCAGTATTTT

V: TRBV5-1
D: .
size: once
J: TRBJ1-2
CDR3: CASSYTVNYGYTF
DNA: TGCGCCAGCAGCTACACGGTGAACTATGGCTACACCTTC

V: TRBV4-1
D: TRBD2
size: .
J: TRBJ2-1
CDR3: CASSQAASVAGANNEQFF
DNA: TGCGCCAGCAGCCAAGCAGCCTCGGTAGCGGGGGCTAACAATGAGCAGTTCTTC

V: TRBV27
D: .
size: .
J: TRBJ2-3
CDR3: CASSLSAGVLERSTDTQYF
DNA: TGTGCCAGCAGTTTATCTGCAGGGGTCTTAGAAAGAAGCACAGATACGCAGTATTTT

V: TRBV2
D: .
size: .
J: TRBJ2-2
CDR3: CASSLLGYGELFF
DNA: TGTGCCAGCAGTTTATTAGGGTACGGGGAGCTGTTTTTT

V: TRBV10-1
D: .
size: .
J: TRBJ1-5
CDR3: CASSESPDQPQHF
DNA: TGCGCCAGCAGTGAGTCACCGGATCAGCCCCAGCATTTT

V: TRBV3-1/TRBV3-2
D: .
size: .
J: TRBJ2-3
CDR3: CASSQEVWQPSSTDTQYF
DNA: TGTGCCAGCAGCCAAGAGGTTTGGCAGCCGTCTAGCACAGATACGCAGTATTTT

V: TRBV9
D: .
size: .
J: TRBJ1-3
CDR3: CASSVDPEVSRNTIYF
DNA: TGTGCCAGCAGCGTAGATCCAGAAGTTAGTAGAAACACCATATATTTT

V: TRBV11-2
D: .
size: .
J: TRBJ1-2
CDR3: CASSLLGGNYGYTF
DNA: TGTGCCAGCAGCTTGTTGGGAGGGAACTATGGCTACACCTTC

V: TRBV6-5
D: .
size: .
J: TRBJ2-7
CDR3: CASSSSRYEQYF
DNA: TGTGCCAGCAGCAGTTCCCGCTACGAGCAGTACTTC

V: TRBV10-3
D: .
size: once
J: TRBJ2-7
CDR3: CAISESPGLTSYEQYF
DNA: TGTGCCATCAGTGAGTCGCCGGGACTGACCTCCTACGAGCAGTACTTC

V: TRBV19
D: .
size: .
J: TRBJ2-6
CDR3: CASSPTFSGANVLTF
DNA: TGTGCCAGTAGTCCCACATTCTCTGGGGCCAACGTCCTGACTTTC

V: TRBV3-1/TRBV3-2
D: TRBD1
size: .
J: TRBJ2-2
CDR3: CASSQYDRELWELFF
DNA: TGTGCCAGCAGCCAGTACGACAGGGAGCTCTGGGAGCTGTTTTTT

V: TRBV5-6
D: TRBD1
size: .
J: TRBJ1-5
CDR3: CASSLGQGINQPQHF
DNA: TGTGCCAGCAGCTTGGGACAGGGAATCAATCAGCCCCAGCATTTT

V: TRBV7-9
D: TRBD1
size: .
J: TRBJ2-1
CDR3: CASSLDGQGSYNEQFF
DNA: TGTGCCAGCAGCTTAGATGGACAGGGGTCCTACAATGAGCAGTTCTTC

V: TRBV11-2
D: .
size: .
J: TRBJ2-1
CDR3: CASSPVGNEQFF
DNA: TGTGCCAGCAGCCCCGTAGGAAATGAGCAGTTCTTC

V: TRBV2
D: TRBD1
size: .
J: TRBJ2-1
CDR3: CASRRDRNNEQFF
DNA: TGTGCCAGCAGGAGGGACAGAAACAATGAGCAGTTCTTC

V: TRBV19
D: .
size: .
J: TRBJ2-7
CDR3: CASSMWGYEQYF
DNA: TGTGCCAGTAGTATGTGGGGGTACGAGCAGTACTTC

V: TRBV6-5
D: .
size: once
J: TRBJ2-5
CDR3: CASSYTGTLYQETQYF
DNA: TGTGCCAGCAGTTACACCGGGACTTTGTACCAAGAGACCCAGTACTTC

V: TRBV9
D: .
size: .
J: TRBJ2-6
CDR3: CASSVGSGANVLTF
DNA: TGTGCCAGCAGCGTAGGCTCTGGGGCCAACGTCCTGACTTTC

V: TRBV6-5
D: .
size: .
J: TRBJ1-1
CDR3: CASSLDRVNTEAFF
DNA: TGTGCCAGCAGCCTAGACAGAGTGAACACTGAAGCTTTCTTT

V: TRBV18
D: .
size: .
J: TRBJ1-6
CDR3: CASSPSAASNSPLHF
DNA: TGTGCCAGCTCACCATCGGCAGCCTCCAATTCACCCCTCCACTTT

V: TRBV4-3
D: TRBD1
size: .
J: TRBJ2-1
CDR3: CASSQDGTGSYNEQFF
DNA: TGCGCCAGCAGCCAAGACGGGACAGGCTCCTACAATGAGCAGTTCTTC

V: TRBV9
D: .
size: .
J: TRBJ2-2
CDR3: CASSSGENTGELFF
DNA: TGTGCCAGCAGCTCCGGGGAGAACACCGGGGAGCTGTTTTTT

V: TRBV15
D: .
size: few
J: TRBJ2-3
CDR3: CATRVTGHSTDTQYF
DNA: TGTGCCACCAGAGTGACGGGCCACTCCACAGATACGCAGTATTTT

V: TRBV19
D: .
size: .
J: TRBJ2-2
CDR3: CASSIVKGATGELFF
DNA: TGTGCCAGTAGTATAGTGAAAGGGGCGACCGGGGAGCTGTTTTTT

V: TRBV5-5
D: .
size: .
J: TRBJ2-7
CDR3: CASRGNREQYF
DNA: TGTGCCAGCAGGGGTAACAGAGAGCAGTACTTC

V: TRBV7-9
D: TRBD1
size: .
J: TRBJ2-1
CDR3: CASSSQGVEQFF
DNA: TGTGCCAGCAGCTCCCAGGGGGTTGAGCAGTTCTTC

V: TRBV5-1
D: .
size: .
J: TRBJ2-5
CDR3: CASSRAAGQETQYF
DNA: TGCGCCAGCAGCCGTGCGGCAGGGCAAGAGACCCAGTACTTC

V: TRBV5-1
D: TRBD1
size: .
J: TRBJ2-1
CDR3: CASSFTGGSYNEQFF
DNA: TGCGCCAGCAGCTTTACAGGGGGCTCCTACAATGAGCAGTTCTTC

V: TRBV2
D: .
size: .
J: TRBJ1-1
CDR3: CASSDRVEAEAFF
DNA: TGTGCCAGCAGTGACAGGGTTGAGGCAGAAGCTTTCTTT

V: TRBV20-1
D: .
size: .
J: TRBJ2-7
CDR3: CSASRGFDRPQYF
DNA: TGCAGTGCTAGTCGGGGATTCGACAGGCCCCAGTACTTC

V: TRBV10-3
D: TRBD1
size: .
J: TRBJ1-5
CDR3: CAISESRDRGHQPQHF
DNA: TGTGCCATCAGTGAGTCGAGGGACAGGGGGCACCAGCCCCAGCATTTT

V: TRBV28
D: .
size: .
J: TRBJ2-7
CDR3: CASMRGGRSYEQYF
DNA: TGTGCCAGCATGAGGGGGGGTCGCTCCTACGAGCAGTACTTC

V: TRBV5-6
D: .
size: .
J: TRBJ1-2
CDR3: CASSPDTGGYTF
DNA: TGTGCCAGCAGCCCGGACACCGGGGGCTACACCTTC

V: TRBV19
D: .
size: .
J: TRBJ1-3
CDR3: CASSQGHTNSGNTIYF
DNA: TGTGCCAGTAGCCAGGGACATACTAACTCTGGAAACACCATATATTTT

V: TRBV27
D: .
size: .
J: TRBJ2-7
CDR3: CASSPGQNSYEQYF
DNA: TGTGCCAGCAGCCCAGGACAGAACTCCTACGAGCAGTACTTC

V: TRBV7-9
D: TRBD2
size: .
J: TRBJ2-1
CDR3: CASSLGGLAGEFNEQFF
DNA: TGTGCCAGCAGCTTAGGAGGGCTAGCGGGAGAGTTCAATGAGCAGTTCTTC

V: TRBV4-1
D: .
size: .
J: TRBJ2-1
CDR3: CASSQVGQPYNEQFF
DNA: TGCGCCAGCAGCCAAGTGGGACAACCCTACAATGAGCAGTTCTTC

V: TRBV19
D: .
size: many
J: TRBJ2-1
CDR3: CASSKGWSSYNEQFF
DNA: TGTGCCAGTAGTAAGGGGTGGAGCTCCTACAATGAGCAGTTCTTC

V: TRBV6-2/TRBV6-3
D: .
size: .
J: TRBJ1-1
CDR3: CASSETAELEAFF
DNA: TGTGCCAGCAGTGAGACAGCGGAACTTGAAGCTTTCTTT